This entry lists 31 T cell receptor beta chains sequenced from one sample in a study of T cell changes during pregnancy in multiple sclerosis. The data were produced by immunoSEQ multiplex PCR, yet TCRdb's version contains in-frame clones alone and is incomplete. The sample includes roughly 39,000 clones, 80% to 95% of them seen just once. Sample: CD8+ T cells from peripheral blood mononuclear cells, taken after pregnancy. These receptors came from a female donor with multiple sclerosis, enrolled in a pregnancy study.

This chain links TRBV5-5 with TRBJ1-2; 9 bases agree with TRBD1. The germline gives CDR1 SGHKS, CDR2 YYEKEE (reference sequence). This CDR3 is built from 18 residues. V was pared by 0 bases and J by 8 bases, with 17 bases of the junction left unmatched. DNA for the CDR3: TGTGCCAGCAGCTTGGAGGGACCCCGGGACAGGGTTTCTCGAGGCTACACCTTC. Its protein product is CASSLEGPRDRVSRGYTF.

The rearrangement uses TRBV19 and TRBJ1-1; D unclear. Germline lookup yields CDR1 LNHDA and CDR2 SQIVND (reference sequence). Deletions cut 1 base from V and 1 base from J, with 10 bases between. CDR3 length: 15 residues. CDR3 loop: CASSIGGSWNTEAFF. The CDR3 DNA reads TGTGCCAGTAGTATAGGAGGCTCGTGGAACACTGAAGCTTTCTTT. Filled out from reference TRBV19 and TRBJ1-1, the complete variable domain reads DGGITQSPKYLFRKEGQNVTLSCEQNLNHDAMYWYRQDPGQGLRLIYYSQIVNDFQKGDIAEGYSVSREKKESFPLTVTSAQKNPTAFYLCASSIGGSWNTEAFFGQGTRLTVV.

This clone was observed a single time. The rearrangement links TRBV5-1 to TRBJ2-7; 10 nucleotides align to TRBD1. Germline CDR1 reads SGHRS; CDR2 reads YFSETQ. The CDR3 length is 13 residues. V trimming: 5 bases; J trimming: 3 bases; junction bases outside the gene matches: 2. Here the CDR3 reads CASRGDRGYEQYF. The CDR3 DNA reads TGCGCCAGCAGAGGGGACAGGGGCTACGAGCAGTACTTC. The variable domain in full, with the rest retrieved from reference TRBV5-1 and TRBJ2-7, is KAGVTQTPRYLIKTRGQQVTLSCSPISGHRSVSWYQQTPGQGLQFLFEYFSETQRNKGNFPGRFSGRQFSNSRSEMNVSTLELGDSALYLCASRGDRGYEQYFGPGTRLTVT.

J is TRBJ2-1 and V is TRBV10-3; 10 nucleotides line up with TRBD1. V lost 1 base and J lost 5; bases outside the gene matches: 11. The CDR3 runs to 18 residues. Per the germline V gene, CDR1 is ENHRY and CDR2 is SYGVKD. CDR3 nucleotide sequence: TGTGCCATCAGTGAGTACCGACAGGGGGCGCCGGGCCACAATGAGCAGTTCTTC. Translating gives CAISEYRQGAPGHNEQFF.

The chain recombines TRBV5-4 with TRBJ2-3; TRBD2 is a possible D gene (7 bases). V was pared by 4 bases and J by 5 bases, with 17 bases between. Germline loops: CDR1 SGHNT, CDR2 YYREEE (reference sequence). The CDR3 is 15 amino acids. CDR3 loop: CASSAVARGGDTQYF. The DNA of the CDR3 is TGTGCCAGCAGCGCGGTAGCGAGGGGGGGAGATACGCAGTATTTT.

The rearrangement joins TRBV27 to TRBJ2-4; 8 nucleotides match TRBD2. The length of the CDR3 is 15 residues. Germline V gene data show CDR1 as MNHEY and CDR2 as SMNVEV (reference sequence). The V gene end was trimmed by 3 bases and the J gene end by 6 bases; junction bases not matched to a gene: 7. CDR3 protein: CASSFGRGRGNIQYF. CDR3 in DNA: TGTGCCAGCAGTTTCGGGAGGGGCCGGGGAAACATTCAGTACTTC.

This sequence joins TRBV6-6 and TRBJ2-1; D is undetermined. Germline CDR1 and CDR2: MNHNY and SVGAGI (reference sequence). This CDR3 contains 14 residues. Trimming cost V 0 bases and J 5 bases, with 8 bases left between them. The CDR3 sequence: CASSYSGQHNEQFF. CDR3 sequence (DNA): TGTGCCAGCAGTTACTCTGGGCAACACAATGAGCAGTTCTTC.

V gene TRBV5-4 combines with J gene TRBJ1-1, with a possible D match to TRBD1 (5 bases). The V end lost 6 bases, the J end lost 4 bases, and 19 bases lay between the germline ends. Looked up from germline, CDR1 is SGHNT and CDR2 is YYREEE (reference sequence). This CDR3 spans 15 amino acids. The CDR3 DNA sequence: TGTGCCAGCATCGCGGAGGGACTGGGAACCACTGAAGCTTTCTTT. Protein sequence: CASIAEGLGTTEAFF.

The V gene is TRBV7-6, the J gene TRBJ2-3; TRBD1 agrees at 8 bases. The length of the CDR3 is 14 residues. From germline, CDR1 is SGHVS and CDR2 FNYEAQ. The J segment lost 4 bases and the V segment lost 3 bases, leaving 3 bases of the junction unmatched. For the CDR3, the DNA is TGTGCCAGCAGCTTGACAGGGGAGGCAGATACGCAGTATTTT. As protein: CASSLTGEADTQYF. The full variable domain, completed using reference TRBV7-6 and TRBJ2-3, is GAGVSQSPRYKVTKRGQDVALRCDPISGHVSLYWYRQALGQGPEFLTYFNYEAQQDKSGLPNDRFSAERPEGSISTLTIQRTEQRDSAMYRCASSLTGEADTQYFGPGTRLTVL.

The CDR3 region is CASSLEAGDEQFF. The CDR3 coding sequence is TGCGCCAGCAGCTTGGAAGCGGGAGATGAGCAGTTCTTC. V and J are TRBV5-1 and TRBJ2-1, with 8 positions matching TRBD2. Germline-derived CDR1 and CDR2 are SGHRS and YFSETQ. The CDR3 is 13 amino acids. V shed 0 bases and J 8 bases; nucleotides not matched to a gene: 1.

This chain uses TRBV29-1 with TRBJ2-7; TRBD2 aligns across 14 bases. Germline values: CDR1 SQVTM, CDR2 ANQGSEA. The length of the CDR3 is 14 residues. J gave up 4 bases and V 4 bases, and 3 bases lay outside the gene matches. As DNA, the CDR3 is TGCAGCGTTGCCGGACTAGCGGGAGGTTACGAGCAGTACTTC. Its protein product is CSVAGLAGGYEQYF.

This clone is a singleton in its sample. The chain uses TRBV28 and TRBJ1-5; 9 bases agree with TRBD1. The CDR3 loop spans 13 amino acids. J gave up 8 bases and V 5 bases, and 4 bases lay outside the gene matches. CDR1 and CDR2 (germline): MDHEN, SYDVKM. The CDR3 protein is CASSPWTGEPQHF. CDR3 DNA sequence: TGTGCCAGCAGTCCTTGGACAGGGGAGCCCCAGCATTTT. Full variable domain (outside the CDR3, taken from reference TRBV28 and TRBJ1-5): DVKVTQSSRYLVKRTGEKVFLECVQDMDHENMFWYRQDPGLGLRLIYFSYDVKMKEKGDIPEGYSVSREKKERFSLILESASTNQTSMYLCASSPWTGEPQHFGDGTRLSIL.

In DNA form, the CDR3 reads TGTGCCAGCAGTGGTCTAAAGGGCCAGGGGAACACTGAAGCTTTCTTT. Amino acids: CASSGLKGQGNTEAFF. J is TRBJ1-1 and V is TRBV2; D might be TRBD1 (5 bases). The CDR3 has 16 residues. CDR1 and CDR2 from the germline V gene are SNHLY and FYNNEI. V was cut by 4 bases and J by 1 base, with 16 bases left in between.

The V gene is TRBV19, the J gene TRBJ2-2, with 10 bases that match TRBD1. Germline CDR1 reads LNHDA; CDR2 reads SQIVND (reference sequence). V dropped 3 bases and J dropped 6; count of bases not matched to a gene: 13. This CDR3 comprises 18 residues. CDR3 sequence (DNA): TGTGCCAGTAGTATTGGTAGGGGACAGGGGAGAGCGGCCGGGGAGCTGTTTTTT. This sequence encodes CASSIGRGQGRAAGELFF.

This chain links TRBV2 with TRBJ2-7; the D is unclear. CDR3 length equals 12 residues. The V end was cut by 8 bases, the J end by 10 bases, with 18 bases between. Germline CDR1 and CDR2: SNHLY and FYNNEI. In DNA, the CDR3 is TGTGCCAGCCTATCGAGCGCCCGCGAACAGTACTTC. Protein product: CASLSSAREQYF. Full variable domain (missing parts from reference TRBV2 and TRBJ2-7): EPEVTQTPSHQVTQMGQEVILRCVPISNHLYFYWYRQILGQKVEFLVSFYNNEISEKSEIFDDQFSVERPDGSNFTLKIRSTKLEDSAMYFCASLSSAREQYFGPGTRLTVT.

The rearrangement joins TRBV7-3 to TRBJ2-3; D is unclear. Germline V gene sequence: CDR1 SGHTA, CDR2 FQGTGA. The V end was cut by 2 bases, the J end by 4 bases, with 7 bases between. The length of the CDR3 is 13 residues. CDR3 DNA: TGTGCCAGCAGCTTATCGGGTTCAGATACGCAGTATTTT. Protein product: CASSLSGSDTQYF. The whole variable domain, filled in from reference TRBV7-3 and TRBJ2-3, reads GAGVSQTPSNKVTEKGKYVELRCDPISGHTALYWYRQSLGQGPEFLIYFQGTGAADDSGLPNDRFFAVRPEGSVSTLKIQRTERGDSAVYLCASSLSGSDTQYFGPGTRLTVL.

This rearrangement joins TRBV27 to TRBJ2-7, with a tentative D call TRBD2 (5 bases). The CDR3 length is 16 residues. Germline assignment: CDR1 MNHEY and CDR2 SMNVEV (reference sequence). V shed 2 bases and J shed 3 bases, with 17 bases lying between them. The CDR3 here is CASSLIAASSRYEQYF. DNA of the CDR3: TGTGCCAGCAGTTTAATAGCAGCTAGCTCTCGCTACGAGCAGTACTTC.

The CDR3 loop is CASSARQSPHEQFF. In nucleotides, the CDR3 is TGTGCCAGCAGCGCCCGTCAAAGCCCCCATGAGCAGTTCTTC. The chain has TRBV11-3 and TRBJ2-1; D is undetermined. Germline CDR1 reads SGHNT; CDR2 reads YENEEA. The CDR3 has 14 amino acids. V dropped 5 bases and J dropped 8 bases, with 16 bases sitting between them.

The genes are TRBV5-6 and TRBJ1-1; TRBD1 matches at 7 bases. V lost 4 bases to trimming and J lost 2 bases; unmatched junction nucleotides: 11. The germline V gene encodes CDR1 SGHDT and CDR2 YYEEEE. CDR3 size: 16 residues. DNA for the CDR3: TGTGCCAGCAGCAACCCCCTCGGGACAGTAAACACTGAAGCTTTCTTT. Translation: CASSNPLGTVNTEAFF.

This chain links TRBV27 with TRBJ2-1, with D possibly matching TRBD2 (6 bases). The germline V and J ends were trimmed by 5 bases and 5 bases, with 13 bases remaining between them. In germline, CDR1 is MNHEY, CDR2 SMNVEV (reference sequence). The CDR3 covers 14 residues. DNA for the CDR3: TGTGCCAGCAGTCTGCGGGACGGCCACAATGAGCAGTTCTTC. Its protein is CASSLRDGHNEQFF.

V is TRBV2 and J is TRBJ1-6; D possibly corresponds to TRBD1 (6 bases). V dropped 10 bases and J dropped 8 bases, with 12 bases sitting between them. Germline V lookup: CDR1 SNHLY, CDR2 FYNNEI. There are 12 residues in the CDR3. The CDR3 DNA follows: TGTGCCACACAGGGTCTTGATTCACCCCTCCACTTT. Amino acid sequence: CATQGLDSPLHF.

The V gene is TRBV27, the J gene TRBJ2-5, with 13 bases fitting TRBD2. Germline loops: CDR1 MNHEY, CDR2 SMNVEV (reference sequence). V dropped 6 bases and J dropped 4; count of bases not matched to a gene: 8. This CDR3 comprises 16 residues. The CDR3 DNA sequence: TGTGCCAGCAGACTAGCGGGAGGGCCTCGGGGAGAGACCCAGTACTTC. Translated, it gives CASRLAGGPRGETQYF.

This chain joins TRBV9 and TRBJ1-1, with TRBD1 identical over 11 bases. The V gene's germline CDR1 is SGDLS and CDR2 YYNGEE. V lost 4 bases and J lost 2; bases outside the gene matches: 10. CDR3 size: 17 residues. The CDR3 coding sequence is TGTGCCAGCAGCCCGTCGGGGACAGGGGGAAGAAACACTGAAGCTTTCTTT. Translated: CASSPSGTGGRNTEAFF.

This chain links TRBV6-1 with TRBJ2-2; D unclear. The CDR3 extends over 13 amino acids. The germline V gene has CDR1 MNHNS and CDR2 SASEGT. V was trimmed by 4 bases and J by 6 bases, leaving 9 bases between them. The CDR3 protein is CASSGSWPGELFF. The DNA of the CDR3 is TGTGCCAGCAGTGGATCGTGGCCCGGGGAGCTGTTTTTT.

The chain is built from TRBV7-3 and TRBJ2-1, with TRBD2 identical over 7 bases. This CDR3 is built from 14 residues. Germline assignment: CDR1 SGHTA and CDR2 FQGTGA. The ends lost 3 bases at V and 7 bases at J; junction bases unmatched: 6. The DNA of the CDR3 is TGTGCCAGCAGCTTGGCGGGAGTACGTAATGAGCAGTTCTTC. Its protein is CASSLAGVRNEQFF. The full variable domain, completed using reference TRBV7-3 and TRBJ2-1, is GAGVSQTPSNKVTEKGKYVELRCDPISGHTALYWYRQSLGQGPEFLIYFQGTGAADDSGLPNDRFFAVRPEGSVSTLKIQRTERGDSAVYLCASSLAGVRNEQFFGPGTRLTVL.

The chain uses TRBV9 and TRBJ2-5; TRBD2 is a possible D gene (6 bases). CDR3 length: 16 residues. Between the trimmed V and J ends, which lost 0 bases and 5 bases, there was a span of 17 bases. CDR1 is SGDLS, CDR2 YYNGEE, per germline. The CDR3 sequence: CASSVDRETARETQYF. The CDR3 nucleotides are TGTGCCAGCAGCGTAGATCGGGAGACAGCACGGGAGACCCAGTACTTC. The whole variable domain, filled in from reference TRBV9 and TRBJ2-5, reads DSGVTQTPKHLITATGQRVTLRCSPRSGDLSVYWYQQSLDQGLQFLIQYYNGEERAKGNILERFSAQQFPDLHSELNLSSLELGDSALYFCASSVDRETARETQYFGPGTRLLVL.

The rearrangement links TRBV29-1 to TRBJ1-2; D might be TRBD1 (6 bases). Germline-derived CDR1 and CDR2 are SQVTM and ANQGSEA. The CDR3 sequence is 18 residues long. Trimming took 0 bases from V and 4 from J, leaving 24 bases between them. The CDR3 DNA reads as TGCAGCGTTGAAGATCGGCGACGGGGGGCCACTCCCCTCTATGGCTACACCTTC. The encoded protein is CSVEDRRRGATPLYGYTF.

The V and J genes are TRBV7-9 and TRBJ2-7; 9 bases fit TRBD2. This CDR3 is built from 14 residues. Germline V gives CDR1 SEHNR, CDR2 FQNEAQ (reference sequence). Trimming took 5 bases from V and 4 from J; bases not matched to a gene: 6. The CDR3 protein is CASSISGRGYEQYF. The CDR3 DNA follows: TGTGCCAGCAGCATTAGCGGGAGAGGGTACGAGCAGTACTTC.

The J gene is TRBJ2-1, the V gene TRBV4-1, with D hard to call. The V end was cut by 8 bases, the J end by 1 base, with 15 bases between. The germline V gene has CDR1 MGHRA and CDR2 YSYEKL. The CDR3 length is 15 residues. DNA of the CDR3: TGCGCCAGCGCCCTGACACTTACTTCCTACAATGAGCAGTTCTTC. Translated: CASALTLTSYNEQFF.

This sequence joins TRBV6-5 and TRBJ1-2; 7 bases are shared with TRBD1. The germline CDR1 and CDR2 sequences are MNHEY and SVGAGI. Trimming took 6 bases from V and 0 from J; bases not matched to a gene: 7. The CDR3 covers 15 residues. CDR3 bases: TGTGCCAGCAGGCGGACAGGCAACTCTAACTATGGCTACACCTTC. Translated: CASRRTGNSNYGYTF.

V is TRBV7-9 and J is TRBJ2-7; 10 positions match TRBD2. From germline, CDR1 is SEHNR and CDR2 FQNEAQ (reference sequence). V shed 0 bases and J 6 bases; nucleotides not matched to a gene: 5. The CDR3 has 15 residues. CDR3 protein: CASSLAERGGPEQYF. In DNA form, the CDR3 reads TGTGCCAGCAGCTTAGCGGAGCGGGGGGGCCCCGAGCAGTACTTC.